These 10 T cell receptor beta chains were sequenced from one sample in a study of T cell repertoires and HLA-DP antigens. Repertoires were generated with immunoSEQ multiplex PCR, while TCRdb's copy carries only in-frame clones and drops some. The data contain over 100,000 clones, 80% to 95% of them singletons. For these TCRs, the target antigens are not known. Sequenced sample: CD4+ T cells from PBMCs. Receptors were obtained from a woman under 30 in good health and CMV-seronegative.

This sequence joins TRBV29-1 and TRBJ1-1; D remains ambiguous. The length of the CDR3 is 14 residues. CDR1 and CDR2 from the germline V gene are SQVTM and ANQGSEA. Trimming shortened V by 3 bases and J by 4 bases, and 15 bases separated the two germline ends. The CDR3 here is CSVDGTPEITEAFF. In nucleotides, the CDR3 is TGCAGCGTTGATGGTACCCCCGAAATCACTGAAGCTTTCTTT.

This chain links TRBV28 with TRBJ2-1; 9 nucleotides match TRBD2. Germline V gene data show CDR1 as MDHEN and CDR2 as SYDVKM. There are 15 residues in the CDR3. V trimming: 2 bases; J trimming: 9 bases; junction bases outside the gene matches: 8. DNA of the CDR3: TGTGCCAGCAGTTTAACGGCTAGCGGGGCCCGTGAGCAGTTCTTC. Residues: CASSLTASGAREQFF.

The J gene is TRBJ1-5, the V gene TRBV6-1; weak D call: TRBD1 (5 bases). The CDR3 loop spans 15 amino acids. The V end lost 3 bases, the J end lost 0 bases, and 9 bases lay between the germline ends. Germline CDR1 reads MNHNS; CDR2 reads SASEGT. The CDR3 protein is CASSDWTLSNQPQHF. DNA for the CDR3: TGTGCCAGCAGTGACTGGACACTTAGCAATCAGCCCCAGCATTTT.

This clone was observed a single time. V and J are TRBV7-2 and TRBJ2-1; weak D call: TRBD2 (6 bases). CDR3 size: 16 residues. Germline loops: CDR1 SGHTA, CDR2 FQGNSA. V dropped 1 base and J dropped 4 bases, with 14 bases sitting between them. Here the CDR3 reads CASSLGFSGLYNEQFF. The CDR3 region has the DNA TGTGCCAGCAGCTTAGGATTTAGCGGCCTATACAATGAGCAGTTCTTC.

The chain combines TRBV5-6 with TRBJ1-2; D is possibly TRBD1 (6 bases). CDR3 size: 13 residues. Germline lookup yields CDR1 SGHDT and CDR2 YYEEEE. V lost 4 bases, J lost 7 bases, and 14 bases lay in between. CDR3 sequence (DNA): TGTGCCAGCAGCCGGGCAGGGGCGCGTGGCTACACCTTC. Translating gives CASSRAGARGYTF.

The chain combines TRBV6-5 with TRBJ1-6; the D is unclear. Germline V gives CDR1 MNHEY, CDR2 SVGAGI. The CDR3 is 12 amino acids. The V and J ends lost 6 bases and 10 bases respectively, with 10 bases between them. CDR3 in DNA: TGTGCCAGCAGCCCAAGGGAGTCACCCCTCCACTTT. Protein sequence: CASSPRESPLHF.

The rearrangement uses TRBV9 and TRBJ2-7; D gene uncertain. Germline loops: CDR1 SGDLS, CDR2 YYNGEE. This CDR3 is 15 amino acids long. V was pared by 4 bases and J by 1 base, with 15 bases between. The CDR3 is CASSRNELPSYEQYF. DNA of the CDR3: TGTGCCAGCAGCCGTAATGAACTACCATCCTACGAGCAGTACTTC.

The gene calls are TRBV18 and TRBJ1-2; D call uncertain. The CDR3 sequence is 14 residues long. Germline V lookup: CDR1 KGHSH, CDR2 LQKENI. Trimming removed 2 bases at V and 3 bases at J, with 10 bases between. CDR3 nucleotide sequence: TGTGCCAGCTCACCAATCGTGACGGACTATGGCTACACCTTC. Its protein is CASSPIVTDYGYTF.

This clone has just a few counts. The genes are TRBV13 and TRBJ1-1, with D possibly matching TRBD1 (6 bases). V was clipped by 4 bases and J by 2 bases, with 11 bases between them. The CDR3 is 14 amino acids. CDR1 PRHDT and CDR2 FYEKMQ come from the germline V gene (reference sequence). This CDR3 reads CASSSGQYNTEAFF. The CDR3 DNA reads as TGTGCCAGCAGCTCCGGACAGTATAACACTGAAGCTTTCTTT.

V and J are TRBV9 and TRBJ2-1; no definite D call. The V end lost 0 bases, the J end lost 10 bases, and 14 bases lay between the germline ends. Per the germline V gene, CDR1 is SGDLS and CDR2 is YYNGEE. The CDR3 is made up of 14 amino acids. This CDR3 reads CASSVGPEGGEQFF. The CDR3 nucleotides are TGTGCCAGCAGCGTAGGGCCAGAAGGTGGGGAGCAGTTCTTC.